The sequence of this T cell receptor (beta chain) was determined in a study of T cells after yellow fever vaccination. Findings and caveats of the study: FACS-sorted repertoires might harbor abundant contaminating clonotypes from the bulk population.

CDR1 is LGHNA and CDR2 is YNFKEQ in the germline V gene. This CDR3 has 16 amino acids. The V gene lost 2 bases and the J gene lost 0 bases, with 13 bases spanning the gap. TCRdb used MiXCR to reprocess the 5' RACE reads, holding one entry per CDR3 protein. This repertoire shows about 500,000 distinct CDR3 sequences, about a sixth found once; its top ten account for approximately 15%. With regard to this clonotype: The antigen is undetermined.

The sample here was PBMCs, taken 4 to 5 days after the first yellow fever vaccination. The chain joins TRBV4-2 to TRBJ1-1; tentative D call: TRBD1 (6 bases). The clonotype comes from a man younger than 35 who received the YFV17D yellow fever vaccine. CDR3 sequence reads: CASSQNPGQLNTEAFF. DNA for the CDR3: TGTGCCAGCAGCCAAAATCCGGGACAACTGAACACTGAAGCTTTCTTT.